The clone carrying this T cell receptor (beta chain) was seen just once. Its target is not known. This entry belongs to a study of shared clonotypes between healthy human individuals. Study in general: Plates per donor: three CD4 naive, three CD4 memory, two CD8 naive, one CD8 memory. Study-wide points: Investigators expected sequencing depth to affect clonotype sharing among donors.

Germline values: CDR1 MNHNY, CDR2 SVGAGI (reference sequence). The CDR3 runs to 15 residues. J lost 1 base, V lost 10 bases, and 7 bases had no gene match. Original methodology: Without quality scores, immunoSEQ junctional reads could not be filtered like full-length reads. Assay: immunoSEQ multiplex PCR; the TCRdb copy retains only in-frame clones and omits some. For V, J and clone size, that table is used; D and trimming come from the DNA. The table shows 550,000 to 800,000 clones, with about 74% occurring only once. Among the donors, all were Caucasian adults who lived in Nashville, Tennessee. The source is a woman aged 30 to 39 in good health. V and J are TRBV6-6 and TRBJ1-5, with 10 bases matching TRBD1. The sample was memory CD4+ T cells sorted from blood. The subset: CD45RA-negative fraction. The CDR3 DNA sequence: TGTGCCACCAGACAGGGGGCAATGAGCAATCAGCCCCAGCATTTT. Protein product: CATRQGAMSNQPQHF.